The entry below gives a single T cell receptor (beta chain) sequence along with its context. Original processing notes: Nucleated cell number was recorded as an estimate derived from reference gene primer amplification. TCRdb's copy holds only in-frame clones and misses some; the assay was immunoSEQ multiplex PCR. V, J and clone size are those of that table, while D and trimming were read from the DNA. The sample yields more than 45,000 clones, 70% to 90% seen once. This entry is derived from a study of blood T cell repertoires in COVID-19. Study overall: Samples came from the United States, Italy and Spain, spanning acute and convalescent COVID-19.

The J segment lost 3 bases and the V segment lost 5 bases, leaving 7 bases of the junction unmatched. CDR1 is LNHDA and CDR2 is SQIVND in the germline V gene (reference sequence). The CDR3 runs 16 residues. Sequencing used peripheral blood. V gene TRBV19 combines with J gene TRBJ1-4; 9 positions agree with TRBD1. The sequence was collected from a human donor in a cohort sampled during active COVID-19. The CDR3: CASSQRQGGSNEKLFF. The CDR3 DNA sequence: TGTGCCAGTAGTCAAAGACAGGGGGGCTCTAATGAAAAACTGTTTTTT.